This T cell receptor (beta chain) was recovered during a study of CD8 T cells in Susac syndrome. An input of about 0.5 to 1 ug of RNA was subjected to reverse transcription using random hexamers. The authors amplified TCR beta CDR3 across 54 Vbeta and 13 Jbeta using immunoSEQ multiplex PCR. TCRdb used MiXCR to reprocess the immunoSEQ multiplex PCR reads, holding one entry per CDR3 protein. The sample holds 170,000 or so distinct CDR3 sequences, approximately 95% seen once. Trimming pared 8 bases from V and 0 bases from J, leaving 13 bases between. CDR1 ENHRY and CDR2 SYGVKD come from the germline V gene. The CDR3 sequence is 14 residues long. Negative isolation yielded CD4+ and CD8+ T cells, and FACS enriched TEMRA cells.

The sample comprised CD4+ T cells from PBMCs. The chain combines TRBV10-3 with TRBJ1-1; D is uncertain. This sequence was found in a human donor with multiple sclerosis. CDR3 sequence reads: CAIQAGNMNTEAFF. CDR3 coding DNA: TGTGCCATCCAAGCTGGGAATATGAACACTGAAGCTTTCTTT.